This T cell receptor beta chain was documented in a study of technical replicates of blood from a handful of donors. Some clones are missing from TCRdb's copy, which holds only in-frame ones; the method was immunoSEQ multiplex PCR. The sample holds tens of thousands of clones, 92% seen once. V dropped 5 bases and J dropped 5 bases, with 17 bases sitting between them. Germline loops: CDR1 SGHRS, CDR2 YFSETQ. This CDR3 comprises 14 residues. The genes are TRBV5-1 and TRBJ2-7; possible D gene TRBD1, 5 bases. Sequencing used T cells isolated from PBMCs. The receptor was isolated from a human donor in good health. This CDR3 reads CASRPLQGYDEQYF. CDR3 in DNA: TGCGCCAGCAGACCCCTCCAGGGATACGACGAGCAGTACTTC.